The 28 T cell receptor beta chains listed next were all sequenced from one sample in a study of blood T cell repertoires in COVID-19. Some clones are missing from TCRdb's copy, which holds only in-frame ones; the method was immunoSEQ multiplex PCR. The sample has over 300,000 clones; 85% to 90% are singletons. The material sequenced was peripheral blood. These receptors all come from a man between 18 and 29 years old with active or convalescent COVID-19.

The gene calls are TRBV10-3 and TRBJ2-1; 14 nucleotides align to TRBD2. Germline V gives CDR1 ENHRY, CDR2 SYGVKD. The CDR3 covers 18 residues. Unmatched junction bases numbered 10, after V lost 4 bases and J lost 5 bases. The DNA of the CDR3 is TGTGCCATCAGTGGGGGGGGACTAGCGGGAGTTGACGACAATGAGCAGTTCTTC. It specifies CAISGGGLAGVDDNEQFF.

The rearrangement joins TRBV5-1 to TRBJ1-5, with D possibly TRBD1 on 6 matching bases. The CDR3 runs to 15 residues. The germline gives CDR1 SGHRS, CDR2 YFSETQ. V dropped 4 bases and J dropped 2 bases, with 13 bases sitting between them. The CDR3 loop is CASSPGGQGNQPQHF. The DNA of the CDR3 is TGCGCCAGCAGCCCCGGGGGGCAGGGCAATCAGCCCCAGCATTTT.

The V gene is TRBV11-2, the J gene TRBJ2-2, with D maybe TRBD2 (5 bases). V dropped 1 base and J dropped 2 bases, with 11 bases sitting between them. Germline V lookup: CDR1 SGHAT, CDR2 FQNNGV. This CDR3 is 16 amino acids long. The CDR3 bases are TGTGCCAGCAGCTTAGGAGGACGGGAAAACACCGGGGAGCTGTTTTTT. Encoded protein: CASSLGGRENTGELFF. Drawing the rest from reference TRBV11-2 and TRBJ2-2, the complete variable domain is EAGVAQSPRYKIIEKRQSVAFWCNPISGHATLYWYQQILGQGPKLLIQFQNNGVVDDSQLPKDRFSAERLKGVDSTLKIQPAKLEDSAVYLCASSLGGRENTGELFFGEGSRLTVL.

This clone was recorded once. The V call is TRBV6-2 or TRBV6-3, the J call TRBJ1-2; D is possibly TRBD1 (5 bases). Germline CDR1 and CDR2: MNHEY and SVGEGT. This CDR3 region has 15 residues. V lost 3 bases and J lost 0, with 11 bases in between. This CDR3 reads CASSYGGASNYGYTF. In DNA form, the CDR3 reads TGTGCCAGCAGTTATGGAGGGGCCTCTAACTATGGCTACACCTTC.

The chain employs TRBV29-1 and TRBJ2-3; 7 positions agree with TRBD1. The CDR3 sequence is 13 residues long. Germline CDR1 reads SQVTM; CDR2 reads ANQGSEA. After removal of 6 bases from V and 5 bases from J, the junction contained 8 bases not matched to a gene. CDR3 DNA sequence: TGCAGCGTCCTGACAGGGTTGGAAGATACGCAGTATTTT. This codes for CSVLTGLEDTQYF.

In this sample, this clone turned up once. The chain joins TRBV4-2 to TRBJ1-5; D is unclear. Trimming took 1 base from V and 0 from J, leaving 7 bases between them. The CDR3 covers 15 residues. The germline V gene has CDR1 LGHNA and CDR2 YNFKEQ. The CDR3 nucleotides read TGTGCCAGCAGCCAAGTCGGAGATAGCAATCAGCCCCAGCATTTT. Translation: CASSQVGDSNQPQHF.

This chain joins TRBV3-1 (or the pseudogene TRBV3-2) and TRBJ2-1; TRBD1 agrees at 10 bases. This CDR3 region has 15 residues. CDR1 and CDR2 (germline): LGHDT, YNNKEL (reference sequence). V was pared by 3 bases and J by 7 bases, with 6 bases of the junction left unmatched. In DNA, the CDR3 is TGTGCCAGCAGCCATTACCGGGGACAGGGGAATGAGCAGTTCTTC. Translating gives CASSHYRGQGNEQFF.

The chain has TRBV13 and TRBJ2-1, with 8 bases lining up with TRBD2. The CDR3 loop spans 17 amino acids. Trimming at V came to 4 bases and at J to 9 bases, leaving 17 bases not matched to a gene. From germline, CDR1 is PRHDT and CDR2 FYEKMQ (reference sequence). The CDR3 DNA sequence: TGTGCCAGCAGCTCGACCGGGACTAGGGGATTTGGGGGTGAGCAGTTCTTC. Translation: CASSSTGTRGFGGEQFF.

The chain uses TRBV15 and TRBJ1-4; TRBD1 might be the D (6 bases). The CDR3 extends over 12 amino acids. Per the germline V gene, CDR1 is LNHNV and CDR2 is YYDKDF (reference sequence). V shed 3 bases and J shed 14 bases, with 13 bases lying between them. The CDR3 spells CATSRGGTRLFF. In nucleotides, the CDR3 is TGTGCCACCAGCAGGGGGGGGACACGCCTGTTTTTT.

The CDR3 here is CASSLEQAARSPLHF. CDR3 DNA sequence: TGCGCCAGCAGCTTGGAACAGGCCGCGAGGTCACCCCTCCACTTT. The gene calls are TRBV5-1 and TRBJ1-6, with a weak D call TRBD1 (5 bases). Germline V lookup: CDR1 SGHRS, CDR2 YFSETQ. V was shortened by 0 bases and J by 10 bases, with 14 bases between the two germline ends. The length of the CDR3 is 15 residues.

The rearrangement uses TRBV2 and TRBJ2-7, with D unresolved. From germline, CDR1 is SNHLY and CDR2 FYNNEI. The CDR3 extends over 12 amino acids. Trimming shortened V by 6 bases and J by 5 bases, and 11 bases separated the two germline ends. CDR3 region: CASRDQVHEQYF. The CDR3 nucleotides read TGTGCCAGCAGAGACCAGGTCCACGAGCAGTACTTC.

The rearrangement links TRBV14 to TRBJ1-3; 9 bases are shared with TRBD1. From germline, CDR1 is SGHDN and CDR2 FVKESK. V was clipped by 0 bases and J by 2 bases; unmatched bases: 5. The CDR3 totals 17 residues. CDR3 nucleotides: TGTGCCAGCAGCCAAGAAATCGGACAGGGGACTGGAAACACCATATATTTT. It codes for CASSQEIGQGTGNTIYF. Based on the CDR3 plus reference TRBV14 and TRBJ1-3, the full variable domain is EAGVTQFPSHSVIEKGQTVTLRCDPISGHDNLYWYRRVMGKEIKFLLHFVKESKQDESGMPNNRFLAERTGGTYSTLKVQPAELEDSGVYFCASSQEIGQGTGNTIYFGEGSWLTVV.

The CDR3 sequence is CSAKTSGYNRVTDTQYF. The CDR3 coding sequence is TGCAGCGCGAAGACTAGCGGGTATAATCGGGTCACAGATACGCAGTATTTT. The chain employs TRBV29-1 and TRBJ2-3, with TRBD2 identical over 10 bases. The CDR3 spans 17 residues. Germline V gene sequence: CDR1 SQVTM, CDR2 ANQGSEA. The J segment lost 2 bases and the V segment lost 7 bases, leaving 15 bases of the junction unmatched.

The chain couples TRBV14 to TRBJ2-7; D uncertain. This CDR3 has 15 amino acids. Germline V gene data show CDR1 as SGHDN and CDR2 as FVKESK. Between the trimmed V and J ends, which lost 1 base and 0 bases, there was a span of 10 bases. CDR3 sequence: CASSQGRHSSYEQYF. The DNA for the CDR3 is TGTGCCAGCAGCCAAGGCAGACATAGCTCCTACGAGCAGTACTTC.

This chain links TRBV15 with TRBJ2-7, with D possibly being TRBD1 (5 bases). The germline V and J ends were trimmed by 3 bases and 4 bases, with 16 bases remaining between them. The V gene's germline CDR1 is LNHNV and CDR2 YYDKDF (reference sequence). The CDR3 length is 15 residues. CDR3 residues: CATSSPAGHLYEQYF. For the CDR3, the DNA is TGTGCCACCAGCAGCCCGGCAGGGCACCTATACGAGCAGTACTTC.

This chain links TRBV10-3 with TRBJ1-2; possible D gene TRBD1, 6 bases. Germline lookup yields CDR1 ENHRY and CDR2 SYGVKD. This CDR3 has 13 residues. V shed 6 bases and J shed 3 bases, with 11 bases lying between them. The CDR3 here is CAISGTLDYGYTF. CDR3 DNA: TGTGCCATCAGCGGGACATTGGACTATGGCTACACCTTC.

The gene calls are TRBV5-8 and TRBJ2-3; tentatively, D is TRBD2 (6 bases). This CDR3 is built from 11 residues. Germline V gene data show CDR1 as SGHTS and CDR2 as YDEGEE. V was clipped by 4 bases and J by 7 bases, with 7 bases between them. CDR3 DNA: TGTGCCAGCAGCCGGGGGTATACGCAGTATTTT. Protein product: CASSRGYTQYF.

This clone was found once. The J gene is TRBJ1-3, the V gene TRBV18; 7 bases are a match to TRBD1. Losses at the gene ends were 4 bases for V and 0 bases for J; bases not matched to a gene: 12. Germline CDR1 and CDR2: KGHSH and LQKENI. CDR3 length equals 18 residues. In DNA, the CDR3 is TGTGCCAGCTCACTCGGAGTTAAACAGGGGTCCTCTGGAAACACCATATATTTT. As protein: CASSLGVKQGSSGNTIYF.

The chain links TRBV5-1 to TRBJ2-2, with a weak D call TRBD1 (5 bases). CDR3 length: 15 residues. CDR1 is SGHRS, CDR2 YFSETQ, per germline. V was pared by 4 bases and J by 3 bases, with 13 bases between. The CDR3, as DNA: TGCGCCAGCAGCCTTACCCAGGGCTACACCGGGGAGCTGTTTTTT. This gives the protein CASSLTQGYTGELFF.

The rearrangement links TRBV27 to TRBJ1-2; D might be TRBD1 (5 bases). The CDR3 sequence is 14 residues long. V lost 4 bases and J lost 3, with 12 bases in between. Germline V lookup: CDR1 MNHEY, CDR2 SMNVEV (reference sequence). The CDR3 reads CASSSRGEHYGYTF. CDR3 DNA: TGTGCCAGCAGTTCACGGGGGGAACACTATGGCTACACCTTC.

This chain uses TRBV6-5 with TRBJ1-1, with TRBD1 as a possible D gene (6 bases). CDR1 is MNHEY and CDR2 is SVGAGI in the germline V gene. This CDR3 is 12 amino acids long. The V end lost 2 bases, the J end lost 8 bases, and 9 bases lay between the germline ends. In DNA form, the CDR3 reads TGTGCCAGCAGTTACGGGGGCGGGGAAGCTTTCTTT. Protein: CASSYGGGEAFF.

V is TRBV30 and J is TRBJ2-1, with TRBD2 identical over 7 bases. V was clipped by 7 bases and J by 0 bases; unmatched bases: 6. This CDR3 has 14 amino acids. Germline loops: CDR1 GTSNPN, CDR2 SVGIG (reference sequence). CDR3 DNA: TGTGCCTACAACCAGCGGGGCTCCTACAATGAGCAGTTCTTC. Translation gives CAYNQRGSYNEQFF.

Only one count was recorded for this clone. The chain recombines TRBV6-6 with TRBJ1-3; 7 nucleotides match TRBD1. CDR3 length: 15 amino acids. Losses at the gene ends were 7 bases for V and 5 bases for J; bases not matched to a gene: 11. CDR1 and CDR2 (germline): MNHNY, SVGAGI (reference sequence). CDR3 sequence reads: CASTQNQGVRNTIYF. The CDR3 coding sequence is TGTGCCAGCACCCAGAACCAGGGGGTTAGAAACACCATATATTTT.

In nucleotides, the CDR3 is TGTGCCAGCAGCTTCTCACAGGGCCTCAAAACCTACGAGCAGTACTTC. It yields the protein CASSFSQGLKTYEQYF. The chain joins TRBV5-6 to TRBJ2-7; possible D gene TRBD1, 6 bases. Trimming took 2 bases from V and 2 from J, leaving 17 bases between them. Germline loops: CDR1 SGHDT, CDR2 YYEEEE. The CDR3 has 16 residues. The full variable domain, in which reference TRBV5-6 and TRBJ2-7 provide the parts outside the CDR3, is DAGVTQSPTHLIKTRGQQVTLRCSPKSGHDTVSWYQQALGQGPQFIFQYYEEEERQRGNFPDRFSGHQFPNYSSELNVNALLLGDSALYLCASSFSQGLKTYEQYFGPGTRLTVT.

The CDR3 loop reads CATSRGQASGDTQYF. Written as DNA, the CDR3 is TGTGCCACCAGCAGAGGGCAGGCCAGTGGGGATACGCAGTATTTT. The J gene is TRBJ2-3, the V gene TRBV15; no definite D call. The germline V gene has CDR1 LNHNV and CDR2 YYDKDF (reference sequence). Trimming took 1 base from V and 6 from J, leaving 14 bases between them. The CDR3 length is 15 residues. The full variable domain, its missing parts supplied by reference TRBV15 and TRBJ2-3, is DAMVIQNPRYQVTQFGKPVTLSCSQTLNHNVMYWYQQKSSQAPKLLFHYYDKDFNNEADTPDNFQSRRPNTSFCFLDIRSPGLGDTAMYLCATSRGQASGDTQYFGPGTRLTVL.

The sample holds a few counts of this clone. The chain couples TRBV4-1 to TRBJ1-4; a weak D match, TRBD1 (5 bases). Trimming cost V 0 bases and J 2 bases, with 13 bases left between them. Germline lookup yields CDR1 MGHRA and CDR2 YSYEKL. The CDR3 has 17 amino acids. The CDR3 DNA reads TGCGCCAGCAGCCAAGATCTTTTTCGGGGGACTAATGAAAAACTGTTTTTT. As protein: CASSQDLFRGTNEKLFF.

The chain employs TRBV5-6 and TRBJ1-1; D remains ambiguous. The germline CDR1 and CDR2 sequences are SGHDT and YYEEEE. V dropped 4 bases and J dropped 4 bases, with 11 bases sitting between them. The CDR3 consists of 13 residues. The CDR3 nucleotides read TGTGCCAGCAGCATCGCAGCGGGCACTGAAGCTTTCTTT. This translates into CASSIAAGTEAFF.

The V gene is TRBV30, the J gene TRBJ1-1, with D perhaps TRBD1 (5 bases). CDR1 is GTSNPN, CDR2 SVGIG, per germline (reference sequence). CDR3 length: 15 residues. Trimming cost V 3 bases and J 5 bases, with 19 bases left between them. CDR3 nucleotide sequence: TGTGCCTGGAGGTTCTTAGGGGCGGTAGGGACTGAAGCTTTCTTT. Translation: CAWRFLGAVGTEAFF.